Shown below are 8 T cell receptor beta chains from a single sample sequenced in a study of shared clonotypes between healthy human individuals. TCRdb's table, derived via immunoSEQ multiplex PCR, lists solely in-frame clones and lacks some. Altogether 740,000 or so clones are present, 60% to 75% being singletons, with the ten largest covering roughly 2%. What was sequenced was memory CD4+ T cells sorted from blood. The subset was: CD45RA-negative fraction. The receptors were sampled from a woman aged 30 to 39 in good health.

In its sample, this clone was seen once. The chain is built from TRBV10-3 and TRBJ1-4, with a weak D call TRBD1 (6 bases). V was shortened by 3 bases and J by 7 bases, with 15 bases between the two germline ends. The germline gives CDR1 ENHRY, CDR2 SYGVKD. This CDR3 comprises 15 residues. The CDR3 loop is CAISDDKGEVEKLFF. DNA of the CDR3: TGTGCCATCAGTGACGACAAGGGGGAGGTTGAAAAACTGTTTTTT.

V usage is TRBV6-5 and J usage is TRBJ2-2; the D gene is possibly TRBD2 (6 bases). This CDR3 has 15 residues. Germline CDR1 is MNHEY and CDR2 is SVGAGI. V was pared by 7 bases and J by 0 bases, with 12 bases between. The CDR3 nucleotides read TGTGCCAGCAATCTCCTAGCGTCGAACACCGGGGAGCTGTTTTTT. Its protein is CASNLLASNTGELFF.

The chain employs TRBV7-3 and TRBJ2-6, with D perhaps TRBD1 (5 bases). Trimming stripped 3 bases from V and 0 bases from J, with 9 bases between. The CDR3 runs 16 residues. Germline V gene sequence: CDR1 SGHTA, CDR2 FQGTGA. The CDR3 DNA is TGTGCCAGCAGCTTCCCAGGGTTCTCTGGGGCCAACGTCCTGACTTTC. Its protein product is CASSFPGFSGANVLTF.

CDR3 sequence (DNA): TGTGCCACCAGCAGAGCCTCGGCTAGCGACCACACAGATACGCAGTATTTT. It specifies CATSRASASDHTDTQYF. The chain is built from TRBV15 and TRBJ2-3, with D tentatively TRBD2 (6 bases). The CDR3 totals 17 residues. The germline CDR1 and CDR2 sequences are LNHNV and YYDKDF (reference sequence). V was cut by 1 base and J by 2 bases, with 16 bases left in between.

The chain has TRBV27 and TRBJ1-4, with D unresolved. CDR3 size: 14 residues. Trimming removed 2 bases at V and 8 bases at J, with 12 bases between. From germline, CDR1 is MNHEY and CDR2 SMNVEV (reference sequence). As DNA, the CDR3 is TGTGCCAGCAGTTTAAAGGTCGGTGGGGAAAAACTGTTTTTT. Protein: CASSLKVGGEKLFF.

Regarding this clone: The sample has other DNA sequences that encode this CDR3 too. The genes are TRBV5-6 and TRBJ1-2, with 8 nucleotides matching TRBD1. The germline V gene encodes CDR1 SGHDT and CDR2 YYEEEE. The CDR3 extends over 16 amino acids. V gave up 0 bases and J gave up 0 bases; unmatched junction bases: 4. The CDR3 DNA is TGTGCCAGCAGCTTGGGCGGGACAGGAGCTAACTATGGCTACACCTTC. It specifies CASSLGGTGANYGYTF.

Here the CDR3 reads CASNLTPSGTDLWYGYTF. Written as DNA, the CDR3 is TGTGCCAGCAACCTAACCCCTAGTGGGACAGATTTGTGGTATGGCTACACCTTC. This chain links TRBV2 with TRBJ1-2, with 7 bases that match TRBD1. J lost 5 bases, V lost 7 bases, and 22 bases had no gene match. CDR1 SNHLY and CDR2 FYNNEI come from the germline V gene. The CDR3 contains 18 residues.

The gene calls are TRBV2 and TRBJ1-3; D remains unclear. The CDR3 is 15 amino acids. Germline V gene sequence: CDR1 SNHLY, CDR2 FYNNEI. V gave up 4 bases and J gave up 1 base, with 11 bases separating them. This CDR3 reads CASSAFSGSGNTIYF. CDR3 DNA: TGTGCCAGCAGTGCGTTTTCGGGTTCTGGAAACACCATATATTTT.